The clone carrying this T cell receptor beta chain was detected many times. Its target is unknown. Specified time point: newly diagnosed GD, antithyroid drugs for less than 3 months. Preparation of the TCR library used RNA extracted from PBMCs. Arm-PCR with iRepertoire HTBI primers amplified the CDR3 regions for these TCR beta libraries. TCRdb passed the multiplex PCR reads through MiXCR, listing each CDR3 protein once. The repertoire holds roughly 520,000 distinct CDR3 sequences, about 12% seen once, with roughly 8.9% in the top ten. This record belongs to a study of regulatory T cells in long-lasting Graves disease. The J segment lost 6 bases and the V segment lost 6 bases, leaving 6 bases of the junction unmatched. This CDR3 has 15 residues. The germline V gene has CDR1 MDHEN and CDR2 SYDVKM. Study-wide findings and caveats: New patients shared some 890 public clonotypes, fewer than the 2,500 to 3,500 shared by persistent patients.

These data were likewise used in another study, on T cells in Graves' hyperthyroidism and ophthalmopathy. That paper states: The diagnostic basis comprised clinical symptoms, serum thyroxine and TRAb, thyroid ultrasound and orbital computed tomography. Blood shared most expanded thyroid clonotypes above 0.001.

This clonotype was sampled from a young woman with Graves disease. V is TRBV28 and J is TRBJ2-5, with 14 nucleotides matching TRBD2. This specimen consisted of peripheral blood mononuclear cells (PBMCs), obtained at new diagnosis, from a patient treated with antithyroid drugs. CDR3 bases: TGTGCCAGCAGACCCGGGACTAGCGGGAGAAAGACCCAGTACTTC. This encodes CASRPGTSGRKTQYF.